This T cell receptor (beta chain) was recorded in a study of radiation and T cells in renal cell carcinoma. Concerning this clone: As yet, its antigen is unknown.

Assay: immunoSEQ multiplex PCR; the TCRdb copy retains only in-frame clones and omits some. The repertoire holds approximately 150,000 clones, with around 88% as singletons. Findings and limits, study-wide: Pretreatment tumor biopsies were lacking, so baseline clonotypes are unknown. From baseline, blood top tumor clonotypes peaked at 2 weeks post-radiation.

The CDR3 consists of 17 residues. Germline V gene sequence: CDR1 SGHTS, CDR2 YDEGEE. V was pared by 4 bases and J by 3 bases, with 22 bases between. Regarding time point: blood 4 weeks post-SBRT, at nephrectomy. Treatment meaning: 15 Gy SBRT to primary tumor, nephrectomy 4 weeks later. The chain employs TRBV5-8 and TRBJ1-1; a weak D match, TRBD1 (6 bases). This TCR was sampled from a woman between 45 and 60 years old with renal cell carcinoma. Sequencing used blood, obtained from a patient whose treatment included radiotherapy and nephrectomy. For the CDR3, the DNA is TGTGCCAGCAGCCTACAACAGGGAGTTGCTTGGGACACTGAAGCTTTCTTT. Protein sequence: CASSLQQGVAWDTEAFF.